This is a list of T cell receptor beta chains from one sample in a study of Ad26.COV2.S vaccination and SARS-CoV-2 variants. Some clones are missing from TCRdb's copy, which holds only in-frame ones; the method was immunoSEQ multiplex PCR. The sample has roughly 420,000 clones; nearly 90% are singletons. The sequences come from peripheral blood, collected in a trial of Ad26.COV2.S vaccine versus placebo. The source of these receptors is a person aged 18-65 years who received the Ad26.COV2.S COVID-19 vaccine or a placebo. Each CDR3 is given with its conserved first and last residue. A D gene is named only where the DNA matches it firmly. Clone size appears in some rows only: once, few, many, or a class for an expanded clone.

cdr3_length	v_call	clone_size	j_call	d_call	cdr3_aa	cdr3_nt
14	TRBV7-9	.	TRBJ2-2	.	CASSLGRNTGELFF	TGTGCCAGCAGCTTAGGGCGGAACACCGGGGAGCTGTTTTTT
14	TRBV7-9	.	TRBJ2-3	TRBD2	CASGGTSATDTQYF	TGTGCCAGCGGGGGGACTAGCGCCACAGATACGCAGTATTTT
14	TRBV27	few	TRBJ2-5	.	CASSPQTRRGTQYF	TGTGCCAGCAGTCCCCAGACAAGGAGGGGGACCCAGTACTTC
21	TRBV4-1	.	TRBJ2-4	.	CASSQGLVPGRLPVAKNIQYF	TGCGCCAGCAGCCAAGGTTTGGTTCCGGGGAGACTACCGGTAGCCAAAAACATTCAGTACTTC
16	TRBV29-1	.	TRBJ1-2	.	CSVADSYLVNSYGYTF	TGCAGCGTTGCCGACAGTTACCTCGTTAACAGCTATGGCTACACCTTC
15	TRBV5-5	.	TRBJ2-1	.	CASSLGASSYNEQFF	TGTGCCAGCAGCTTAGGGGCGAGCTCCTACAATGAGCAGTTCTTC
14	TRBV6-5	.	TRBJ2-1	TRBD1	CASSYSQGADEQFF	TGTGCCAGCAGTTACTCACAGGGGGCGGATGAGCAGTTCTTC
12	TRBV7-9	.	TRBJ2-1	.	CASSPIANEQFF	TGTGCCAGCAGCCCTATAGCCAATGAGCAGTTCTTC
13	TRBV30	.	TRBJ1-1	.	CAWSGQLNTEAFF	TGTGCCTGGAGTGGCCAGCTGAACACTGAAGCTTTCTTT
14	TRBV5-1	.	TRBJ1-3	TRBD1	CASCLLTGEDTIYF	TGCGCCAGCTGCCTACTTACAGGGGAAGACACCATATATTTT
11	TRBV29-1	.	TRBJ1-1	.	CSVEGVAEAFF	TGCAGCGTTGAAGGAGTCGCTGAAGCTTTCTTT
15	TRBV3-1/TRBV3-2	.	TRBJ2-7	.	CASSQELQGLGEQYF	TGTGCCAGCAGCCAAGAATTGCAGGGATTGGGGGAGCAGTACTTC
16	TRBV11-2	.	TRBJ1-3	TRBD1	CASSLTGATDGNTIYF	TGTGCCAGCAGCTTAACAGGGGCGACAGACGGAAACACCATATATTTT
14	TRBV5-1	.	TRBJ2-7	.	CASSSNTGIYEQYF	TGCGCCAGCAGCTCCAACACAGGGATCTACGAGCAGTACTTC
14	TRBV9	.	TRBJ2-5	.	CASSEGPLRETQYF	TGTGCCAGCAGCGAGGGACCCCTACGGGAGACCCAGTACTTC
16	TRBV28	.	TRBJ2-6	.	CASSMAGTSGANVLTF	TGTGCCAGCTCTATGGCTGGGACCTCTGGGGCCAACGTCCTGACTTTC
14	TRBV5-6	.	TRBJ2-3	.	CASSIGQVADTQYF	TGTGCCAGCAGCATAGGACAAGTCGCAGATACGCAGTATTTT
15	TRBV4-1	once	TRBJ1-1	TRBD1	CASSSGGGRGTEAFF	TGCGCCAGCAGCTCAGGGGGGGGGCGAGGAACTGAAGCTTTCTTT
17	TRBV28	once	TRBJ1-2	TRBD1	CASSLYVGTGDDDGYTF	TGTGCCAGCAGTTTATATGTAGGGACAGGGGACGACGATGGCTACACCTTC
15	TRBV7-9	.	TRBJ2-1	TRBD2	CASSLGLANYNEQFF	TGTGCCAGCAGCTTAGGACTAGCGAATTACAATGAGCAGTTCTTC
15	TRBV5-1	.	TRBJ1-4	.	CASSGGAGVNEKLFF	TGCGCCAGCAGCGGGGGAGCAGGAGTCAATGAAAAACTGTTTTTT
15	TRBV15	.	TRBJ2-7	.	CATSRVRGPEGEQYF	TGTGCCACCAGCAGAGTGAGAGGGCCAGAGGGCGAGCAGTACTTC
15	TRBV5-1	.	TRBJ1-2	TRBD1	CASSLGTGGDYGYTF	TGCGCCAGCAGCTTGGGGACAGGGGGCGACTATGGCTACACCTTC
11	TRBV2	.	TRBJ1-1	.	CATQMNTEAFF	TGTGCCACGCAGATGAACACTGAAGCTTTCTTT
15	TRBV19	.	TRBJ1-2	.	CASSIDLEAHYGYTF	TGTGCCAGTAGTATAGATCTGGAGGCACACTATGGCTACACCTTC
14	TRBV5-1	.	TRBJ2-5	.	CASSLVQPQETQYF	TGCGCCAGCAGCTTGGTCCAGCCCCAAGAGACCCAGTACTTC
15	TRBV7-8	once	TRBJ2-3	.	CASSLLARYPDTQYF	TGTGCCAGCAGCTTACTAGCCCGTTACCCAGATACGCAGTATTTT
13	TRBV6-2/TRBV6-3	.	TRBJ2-2	.	CASSPVSPGELFF	TGTGCCAGCAGTCCCGTCTCTCCCGGGGAGCTGTTTTTT
13	TRBV7-9	.	TRBJ2-6	.	CASTASGANVLTF	TGTGCCAGCACGGCCTCTGGGGCCAACGTCCTGACTTTC
15	TRBV7-9	.	TRBJ2-7	TRBD1	CASSKRDRGPYEQYF	TGTGCCAGCAGCAAACGGGACAGGGGGCCGTACGAGCAGTACTTC
13	TRBV7-3	.	TRBJ2-5	.	CASSRDAAGTQYF	TGTGCCAGCAGCCGTGACGCGGCGGGGACCCAGTACTTC
15	TRBV5-1	.	TRBJ1-2	TRBD1	CASSLVDRASYGYTF	TGCGCCAGCAGCTTGGTGGACAGGGCGTCCTATGGCTACACCTTC
16	TRBV6-2/TRBV6-3	once	TRBJ2-1	TRBD2	CASSRLAGGLGNEQFF	TGTGCCAGCAGTAGACTAGCGGGGGGGCTGGGCAATGAGCAGTTCTTC
15	TRBV5-5	.	TRBJ2-1	.	CASSLEGLPYNEQFF	TGTGCCAGCAGCTTGGAGGGTTTGCCCTACAATGAGCAGTTCTTC
16	TRBV6-2/TRBV6-3	.	TRBJ1-5	.	CASSFTLRVSNQPQHF	TGTGCCAGCAGTTTCACTCTTCGGGTAAGCAATCAGCCCCAGCATTTT
14	TRBV6-5	.	TRBJ2-3	TRBD1	CASSRQGAADTQYF	TGTGCCAGCAGTCGACAGGGGGCTGCAGATACGCAGTATTTT
16	TRBV28	few	TRBJ1-3	.	CASSFTGDVSGNTIYF	TGTGCCAGCAGTTTTACGGGGGACGTCTCTGGAAACACCATATATTTT
14	TRBV10-3	.	TRBJ1-3	.	CAISESPGGNTIYF	TGTGCCATCAGTGAGTCGCCTGGTGGAAACACCATATATTTT
16	TRBV5-1	.	TRBJ1-3	.	CASRPGRFNSGNTIYF	TGCGCCAGCAGGCCAGGACGATTTAACTCTGGAAACACCATATATTTT
15	TRBV2	.	TRBJ2-2	.	CASKNPLRSTGELFF	TGTGCCAGCAAAAACCCACTCCGAAGCACCGGGGAGCTGTTTTTT
13	TRBV25-1	.	TRBJ1-2	TRBD1	CASSQTGPYGYTF	TGTGCCAGCAGCCAGACAGGGCCTTATGGCTACACCTTC